What follows is one T cell receptor beta chain and its context. The specificity of this receptor is unknown. Within one base of it there is no much larger clone, and no base qualities were kept. Sequences KGHSH (CDR1) and LQKENI (CDR2) are obtained from the germline V gene. The germline V end is reduced by 4 bases and the J end by 6 bases; junction bases left unmatched: 7. Including cysteine and phenylalanine, the CDR3 has 14 amino acids. The only DNA kept is the CDR3, 42 bases in frame from the first base. RNA was extracted using the RNeasy kit, and about 0.5 to 1 ug of the RNA was reverse transcribed with random hexamers. The immunoSEQ multiplex PCR assay, which covers 54 Vbeta and 13 Jbeta segments, was used to amplify TCR beta CDR3 regions. PCR amplification bias was corrected using a synthetic template baseline for primer optimization and computational correction. In the paper's pipeline: Reads were annotated to V, D and J genes per IMGT and analyzed with immunoSEQ Analyzer, keeping only productive sequences. Clonality was calculated as one minus the Shannon entropy normalized by log2 of the number of productive unique sequences. Public and private clones were assessed among the 100 most prevalent clones of each patient and control. Clones were defined as Susac-specific if absent from the healthy and MS cohorts, from over a thousand published viral clones and from other ImmuneACCESS disease sequences. TCRdb trimmed public reads at Q25 via fastp, called clones via MiXCR and kept in-frame beta chains. Each entry merges the rows of one CDR3 protein and shows their most common DNA and genes. For this entry, the V and J calls and clone size follow TCRdb and not the study's own pipeline. Within this sample are just over 150,000 distinct CDR3 sequences, with 90% to 95% of them counted one time only. The ten largest clones add up to around 0.15% of the sample.

Peripheral blood CD8+ and CD4+ T cells from healthy donors, Susac syndrome patients and multiple sclerosis patients were profiled using high-throughput TCR beta sequencing. Recently defined diagnostic criteria for definite or probable disease were met by the Susac syndrome patients. CD8+ TEMRA cells were enriched by FACS, while bulk CD8+ and CD4+ T cells were purified by magnetic negative isolation. Blood was collected in EDTA tubes and processed within 24 hours, with PBMCs isolated through density gradient centrifugation. PBMCs intended for TCR sequencing were cryopreserved in liquid nitrogen and were subsequently thawed in a 37 degrees C water bath. Purity of sorted or isolated CD4+, CD8+ and CD8+ TEMRA cells was at least 90%. The data were taken from a study of CD8 T cells in Susac syndrome (dated by TCRdb to the late 2010s). In the study overall: Among the sequenced Susac syndrome patients, more than 5 had clinically active disease and eight were in clinical remission. At blood withdrawal, Susac syndrome patients were therapy-naive, treated with corticosteroids (with IVIg additionally given to some), or treated with IVIg alone. Whether CD8+ T cell activation and differentiation in Susac syndrome was antigen driven was tested using repertoire sequencing. Here is what the overall study found, with its caveats: In the CD4+ T cell repertoire of Susac syndrome patients, clonal expansion was not detected. The study acknowledged that relatively few individuals were included in the TCR sequencing and HLA analysis.

The chain employs TRBV18 and TRBJ2-7; 9 bases in the junction line up with TRBD1. The sequenced material came from CD4+ T cells from PBMCs. The TCR comes from a human donor with Susac syndrome. CDR3 reads: CASSRSGQGAEQYF. The nucleotide sequence reads as follows: TGTGCCAGCTCACGCTCGGGACAGGGAGCCGAGCAGTACTTC.